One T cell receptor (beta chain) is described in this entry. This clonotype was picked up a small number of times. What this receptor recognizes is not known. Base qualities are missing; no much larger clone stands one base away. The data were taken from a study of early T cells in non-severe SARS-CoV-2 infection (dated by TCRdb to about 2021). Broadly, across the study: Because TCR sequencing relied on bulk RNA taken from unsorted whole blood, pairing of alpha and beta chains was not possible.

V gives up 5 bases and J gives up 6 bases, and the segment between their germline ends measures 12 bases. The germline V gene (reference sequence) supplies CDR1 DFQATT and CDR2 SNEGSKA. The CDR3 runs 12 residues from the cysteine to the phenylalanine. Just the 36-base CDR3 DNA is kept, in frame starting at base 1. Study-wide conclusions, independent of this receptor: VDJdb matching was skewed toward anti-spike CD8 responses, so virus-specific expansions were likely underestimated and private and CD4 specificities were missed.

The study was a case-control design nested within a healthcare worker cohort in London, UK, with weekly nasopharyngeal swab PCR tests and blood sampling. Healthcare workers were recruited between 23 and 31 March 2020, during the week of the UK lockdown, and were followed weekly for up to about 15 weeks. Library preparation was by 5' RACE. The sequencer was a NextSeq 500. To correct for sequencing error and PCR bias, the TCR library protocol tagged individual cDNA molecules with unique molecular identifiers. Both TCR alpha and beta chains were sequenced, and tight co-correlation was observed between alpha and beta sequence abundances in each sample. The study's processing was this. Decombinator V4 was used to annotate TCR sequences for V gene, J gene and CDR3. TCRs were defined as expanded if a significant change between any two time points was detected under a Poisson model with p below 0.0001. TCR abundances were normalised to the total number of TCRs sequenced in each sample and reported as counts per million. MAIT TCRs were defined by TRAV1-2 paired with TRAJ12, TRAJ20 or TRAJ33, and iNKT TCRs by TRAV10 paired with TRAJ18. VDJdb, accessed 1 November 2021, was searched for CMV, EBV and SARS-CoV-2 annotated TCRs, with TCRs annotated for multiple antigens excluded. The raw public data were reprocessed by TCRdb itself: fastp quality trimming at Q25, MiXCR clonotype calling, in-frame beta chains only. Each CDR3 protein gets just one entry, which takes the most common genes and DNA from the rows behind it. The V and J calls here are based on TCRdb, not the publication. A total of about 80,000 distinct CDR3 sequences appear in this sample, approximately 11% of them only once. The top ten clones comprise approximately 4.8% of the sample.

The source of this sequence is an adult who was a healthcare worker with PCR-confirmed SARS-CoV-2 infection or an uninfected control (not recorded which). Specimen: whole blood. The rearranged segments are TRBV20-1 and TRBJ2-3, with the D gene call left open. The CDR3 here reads CSAPGPEDTQYF. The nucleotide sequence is TGCAGTGCTCCAGGACCGGAGGATACGCAGTATTTT.